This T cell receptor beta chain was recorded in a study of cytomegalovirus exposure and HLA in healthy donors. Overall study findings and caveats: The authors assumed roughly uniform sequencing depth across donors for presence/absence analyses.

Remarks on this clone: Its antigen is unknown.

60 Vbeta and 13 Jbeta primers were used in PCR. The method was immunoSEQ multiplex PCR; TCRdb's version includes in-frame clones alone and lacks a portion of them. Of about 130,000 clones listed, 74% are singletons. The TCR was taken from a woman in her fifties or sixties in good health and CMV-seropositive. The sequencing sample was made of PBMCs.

The CDR3 bases are TGTGCCAGCACCCGGGAAGGGAGCGGGGAAGGAGAGCAGTTCTTC. Translation: CASTREGSGEGEQFF. This chain links TRBV11-3 with TRBJ2-1; 7 bases match TRBD2. The CDR3 sequence is 15 residues long. V was clipped by 7 bases and J by 10 bases; unmatched bases: 16. Per the germline V gene, CDR1 is SGHNT and CDR2 is YENEEA.